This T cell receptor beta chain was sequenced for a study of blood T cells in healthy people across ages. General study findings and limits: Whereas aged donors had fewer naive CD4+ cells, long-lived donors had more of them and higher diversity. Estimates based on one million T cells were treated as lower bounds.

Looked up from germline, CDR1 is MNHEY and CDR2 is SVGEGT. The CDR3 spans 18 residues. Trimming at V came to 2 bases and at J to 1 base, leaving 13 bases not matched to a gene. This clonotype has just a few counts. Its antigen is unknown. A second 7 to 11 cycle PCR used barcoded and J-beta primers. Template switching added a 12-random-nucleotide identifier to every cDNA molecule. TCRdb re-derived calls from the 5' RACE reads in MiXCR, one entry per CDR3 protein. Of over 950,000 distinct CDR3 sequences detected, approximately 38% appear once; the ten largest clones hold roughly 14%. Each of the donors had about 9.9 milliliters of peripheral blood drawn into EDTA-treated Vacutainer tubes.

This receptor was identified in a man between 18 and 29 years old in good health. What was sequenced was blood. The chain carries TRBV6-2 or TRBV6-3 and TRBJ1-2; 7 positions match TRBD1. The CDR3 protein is CASSYPTPSTGFNYGYTF. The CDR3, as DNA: TGTGCCAGCAGTTACCCCACCCCCTCGACAGGGTTTAACTATGGCTACACCTTC.